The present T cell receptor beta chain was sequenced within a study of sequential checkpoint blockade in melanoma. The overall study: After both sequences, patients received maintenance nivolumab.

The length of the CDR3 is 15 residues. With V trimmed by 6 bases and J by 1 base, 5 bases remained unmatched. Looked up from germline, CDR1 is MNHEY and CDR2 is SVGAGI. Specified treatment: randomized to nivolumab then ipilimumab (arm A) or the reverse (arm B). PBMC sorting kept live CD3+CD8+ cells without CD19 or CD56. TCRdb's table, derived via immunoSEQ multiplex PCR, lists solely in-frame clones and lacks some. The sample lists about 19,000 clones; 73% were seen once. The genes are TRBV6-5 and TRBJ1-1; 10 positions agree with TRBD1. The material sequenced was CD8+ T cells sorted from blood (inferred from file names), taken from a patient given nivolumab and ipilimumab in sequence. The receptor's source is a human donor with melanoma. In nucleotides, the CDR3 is TGTGCCAGCAGGAGACAGGGGGCGAAGAACACTGAAGCTTTCTTT. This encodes CASRRQGAKNTEAFF.